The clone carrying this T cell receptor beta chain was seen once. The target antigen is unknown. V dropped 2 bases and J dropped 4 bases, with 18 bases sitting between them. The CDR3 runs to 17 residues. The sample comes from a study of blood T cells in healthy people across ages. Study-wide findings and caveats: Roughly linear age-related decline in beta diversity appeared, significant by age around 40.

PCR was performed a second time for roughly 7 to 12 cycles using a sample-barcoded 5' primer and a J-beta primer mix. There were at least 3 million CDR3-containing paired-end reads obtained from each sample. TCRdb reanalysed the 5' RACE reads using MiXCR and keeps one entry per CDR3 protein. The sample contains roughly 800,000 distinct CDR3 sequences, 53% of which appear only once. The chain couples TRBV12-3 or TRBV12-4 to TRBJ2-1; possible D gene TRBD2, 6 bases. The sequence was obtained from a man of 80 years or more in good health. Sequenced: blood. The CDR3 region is CASSLIIGGVGYNEQFF. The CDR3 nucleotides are TGTGCCAGCAGTTTAATAATCGGGGGAGTCGGGTACAATGAGCAGTTCTTC.